This T cell receptor (beta chain) emerged from a study of T cells in Graves' hyperthyroidism and ophthalmopathy. Study-level background: Peripheral blood was acquired at first diagnosis, ahead of any therapy whatsoever.

Per the germline V gene, CDR1 is LGHDT and CDR2 is YNNKEL (reference sequence). Trimming took 3 bases from V and 2 from J, leaving 11 bases between them. The CDR3 length is 16 residues. The source material, RNA transcripts, was used to amplify TCR beta CDR3 regions. HTBI primers were employed in a first-round RT-PCR of the TCR CDR3. One entry per CDR3 protein, called by TCRdb with MiXCR from the multiplex PCR reads. The data hold around 370,000 distinct CDR3 sequences, with under 20% observed a single time. The source is a man aged 18 to 30 with Graves' ophthalmopathy. This sequence joins TRBV3-1 and TRBJ2-6; D unclear. Sequencing was performed on blood. The CDR3 loop reads CASSQTPRAGANVLTF. The CDR3 nucleotides are TGTGCCAGCAGCCAGACACCTAGAGCTGGGGCCAACGTCCTGACTTTC. Full variable domain (remainder filled in from reference TRBV3-1 and TRBJ2-6): DTAVSQTPKYLVTQMGNDKSIKCEQNLGHDTMYWYKQDSKKFLKIMFSYNNKELIINETVPNRFSPKSPDKAHLNLHINSLELGDSAVYFCASSQTPRAGANVLTFGAGSRLTVL.